This entry lists 16 T cell receptor beta chains sequenced from one sample in a study of long-term antiretroviral therapy in people with HIV. The authors ran the immunoSEQ assay, v3.0, at survey level. Data came from immunoSEQ multiplex PCR; TCRdb stores just in-frame clones and leaves some out. This table has some 25,000 clones, approximately 88% appearing once. Here the sequenced sample was unsorted PBMCs, taken around 4.5 years after starting antiretroviral therapy. Receptor source: a young man with HIV.

The rearrangement joins TRBV6-5 to TRBJ2-7; 7 bases map to TRBD1. The CDR3 loop spans 15 amino acids. Germline CDR1 and CDR2: MNHEY and SVGAGI. The trim removed 6 bases at V and 3 bases at J, leaving 11 bases unmatched. CDR3 residues: CASSPVPGQFYEQYF. CDR3 bases: TGTGCCAGCAGCCCCGTTCCGGGACAGTTCTACGAGCAGTACTTC.

V usage is TRBV7-3 and J usage is TRBJ2-1; 7 bases are a match to TRBD1. The germline gives CDR1 SGHTA, CDR2 FQGTGA. J lost 2 bases, V lost 2 bases, and 3 bases had no gene match. This CDR3 is built from 15 residues. For the CDR3, the DNA is TGTGCCAGCAGCTTAGACCAGGGGGCCTACAATGAGCAGTTCTTC. It encodes CASSLDQGAYNEQFF.

This clone was picked up one time. The rearrangement links TRBV7-8 to TRBJ1-3, with a weak D call TRBD1 (5 bases). V was shortened by 1 base and J by 0 bases, with 13 bases between the two germline ends. The germline gives CDR1 SGHVS, CDR2 FQNEAQ. There are 17 residues in the CDR3. Here the CDR3 reads CASSLEHRPSSGNTIYF. In nucleotides, the CDR3 is TGTGCCAGCAGCTTAGAGCACAGGCCGAGCTCTGGAAACACCATATATTTT.

CDR3 in amino acids: CASSLSAGDTGELFF. For the CDR3, the DNA is TGCGCCAGCAGCTTGTCAGCGGGAGATACCGGGGAGCTGTTTTTT. The chain links TRBV5-1 to TRBJ2-2; 8 nucleotides align to TRBD2. The CDR3 extends over 15 amino acids. Germline CDR1 is SGHRS and CDR2 is YFSETQ. The junction had 4 bases not matched to a gene; V was cut back by 1 base and J by 5 bases.

The gene calls are TRBV7-2 and TRBJ2-3; D tentatively reads TRBD1 or TRBD2 (5 bases each). The CDR3 consists of 15 residues. Per the germline V gene, CDR1 is SGHTA and CDR2 is FQGNSA. Trimming took 5 bases from V and 3 from J, leaving 15 bases between them. The CDR3 DNA follows: TGTGCCAGCAGCCATCGGGGCTCGGGGACAGATACGCAGTATTTT. It translates to CASSHRGSGTDTQYF.

The chain is built from TRBV13 and TRBJ2-7; a possible D gene is TRBD2 (5 bases). CDR3 size: 12 residues. CDR1 and CDR2 from the germline V gene are PRHDT and FYEKMQ (reference sequence). Trimming took 0 bases from V and 6 from J, leaving 6 bases between them. The CDR3, as DNA: TGTGCCAGCAGCTTAGGGGGGAGCGAGCAGTACTTC. Translation gives CASSLGGSEQYF.

This clone was seen only a few times. DNA of the CDR3: TGTGCCACCAGCAACACCTTAAGGGGCGGGCATCAGCCCCAGCATTTT. This codes for CATSNTLRGGHQPQHF. The chain combines TRBV15 with TRBJ1-5, with D possibly TRBD1 on 5 matching bases. The germline V and J ends were trimmed by 4 bases and 5 bases, with 18 bases remaining between them. The CDR3 has 16 amino acids. The germline CDR1 and CDR2 sequences are LNHNV and YYDKDF (reference sequence).

The rearrangement links TRBV7-2 to TRBJ2-7; 9 nucleotides agree with TRBD2. This CDR3 region has 15 residues. CDR1 and CDR2 (germline): SGHTA, FQGNSA. J was trimmed by 7 bases and V by 5 bases; bases with no gene match: 12. The CDR3 is CASSQYSGGAGEQYF. The CDR3 DNA reads TGTGCCAGCAGCCAATATAGCGGGGGTGCGGGGGAGCAGTACTTC.

This chain joins TRBV30 and TRBJ2-7; TRBD1 matches 9 bases. Trimming took 7 bases from V and 0 from J; bases not matched to a gene: 22. CDR1 is GTSNPN and CDR2 is SVGIG in the germline V gene (reference sequence). The CDR3 spans 19 residues. CDR3 sequence: CALETGPGQGYSSSYEQYF. In DNA form, the CDR3 reads TGTGCCTTGGAAACCGGGCCGGGACAGGGCTATTCTTCCTCCTACGAGCAGTACTTC.

This clone was recorded once. V is TRBV19 and J is TRBJ2-1, with 11 bases fitting TRBD2. The junction had 11 bases not matched to a gene; V was cut back by 6 bases and J by 4 bases. Per germline, CDR1 LNHDA and CDR2 SQIVND (reference sequence). The CDR3 consists of 17 residues. CDR3: CASSTSGSTLSYNEQFF. In nucleotides, the CDR3 is TGTGCCAGTAGCACTAGCGGGAGTACCCTCAGTTACAATGAGCAGTTCTTC.

The rearrangement uses TRBV11-2 and TRBJ2-7, with D tentatively TRBD1 (5 bases). The germline V gene encodes CDR1 SGHAT and CDR2 FQNNGV. The CDR3 consists of 13 residues. V dropped 3 bases and J dropped 2 bases, with 8 bases sitting between them. Here the CDR3 DNA reads TGTGCCAGCAGCTTTACAGGTACCTACGAGCAGTACTTC. Its translation: CASSFTGTYEQYF. Looking up the rest from reference TRBV11-2 and TRBJ2-7 gives the full variable domain: EAGVAQSPRYKIIEKRQSVAFWCNPISGHATLYWYQQILGQGPKLLIQFQNNGVVDDSQLPKDRFSAERLKGVDSTLKIQPAKLEDSAVYLCASSFTGTYEQYFGPGTRLTVT.

In this sample, this clone turned up a few times. The J gene is TRBJ2-2, the V gene TRBV4-1; TRBD2 matches at 11 bases. There are 16 residues in the CDR3. From germline, CDR1 is MGHRA and CDR2 YSYEKL. V was clipped by 4 bases and J by 9 bases; unmatched bases: 10. The CDR3 region is CASSPTSGTPLRELFF. CDR3 nucleotide sequence: TGCGCCAGCAGCCCGACTAGCGGGACCCCATTGAGGGAGCTGTTTTTT.

V is TRBV5-8 and J is TRBJ1-5; possibly TRBD1 for D (6 bases). The CDR3 is made up of 16 amino acids. CDR1 is SGHTS, CDR2 YDEGEE, per germline. Between the trimmed V and J ends, which lost 3 bases and 2 bases, there was a span of 15 bases. As DNA, the CDR3 is TGTGCCAGCAGCTATACAGGGCCTAGAGGCAATCAGCCCCAGCATTTT. This sequence encodes CASSYTGPRGNQPQHF. The entire variable domain, with the rest obtained from reference TRBV5-8 and TRBJ1-5, is as follows: EAGVTQSPTHLIKTRGQQATLRCSPISGHTSVYWYQQALGLGLQFLLWYDEGEERNRGNFPPRFSGRQFPNYSSELNVNALELEDSALYLCASSYTGPRGNQPQHFGDGTRLSIL.

The sample holds one count of this clone. The CDR3 sequence is CASRSGTRDVGTQYF. The CDR3 bases are TGTGCCAGCAGATCCGGGACCAGGGATGTGGGTACGCAGTATTTT. The genes are TRBV7-2 and TRBJ2-3; D tentatively fits TRBD1 or TRBD2 (5 bases each). The CDR3 is 15 amino acids. Trimming pared 6 bases from V and 8 bases from J, leaving 21 bases between. Germline V gene sequence: CDR1 SGHTA, CDR2 FQGNSA. Full variable domain (missing parts from reference TRBV7-2 and TRBJ2-3): GAGVSQSPSNKVTEKGKDVELRCDPISGHTALYWYRQSLGQGLEFLIYFQGNSAPDKSGLPSDRFSAERTGGSVSTLTIQRTQQEDSAVYLCASRSGTRDVGTQYFGPGTRLTVL.

The chain carries TRBV27 and TRBJ2-3; 9 nucleotides match TRBD2. The CDR3 totals 14 residues. Germline assignment: CDR1 MNHEY and CDR2 SMNVEV (reference sequence). V lost 8 bases to trimming and J lost 3 bases; unmatched junction nucleotides: 6. The CDR3 spells CASGRAGGTDTQYF. Written as DNA, the CDR3 is TGTGCCAGCGGCAGGGCGGGGGGGACAGATACGCAGTATTTT.

The CDR3 DNA sequence: TGCGCCAGCAGCCACCGGCCCGTAGGGGGGATTGGGTCCTACAATGAGCAGTTCTTC. Amino acid sequence: CASSHRPVGGIGSYNEQFF. The chain carries TRBV4-1 and TRBJ2-1, with D perhaps TRBD1 or TRBD2 (6 bases each). V lost 3 bases, J lost 1 base, and 22 bases lay in between. The germline gives CDR1 MGHRA, CDR2 YSYEKL. CDR3 length equals 19 residues.